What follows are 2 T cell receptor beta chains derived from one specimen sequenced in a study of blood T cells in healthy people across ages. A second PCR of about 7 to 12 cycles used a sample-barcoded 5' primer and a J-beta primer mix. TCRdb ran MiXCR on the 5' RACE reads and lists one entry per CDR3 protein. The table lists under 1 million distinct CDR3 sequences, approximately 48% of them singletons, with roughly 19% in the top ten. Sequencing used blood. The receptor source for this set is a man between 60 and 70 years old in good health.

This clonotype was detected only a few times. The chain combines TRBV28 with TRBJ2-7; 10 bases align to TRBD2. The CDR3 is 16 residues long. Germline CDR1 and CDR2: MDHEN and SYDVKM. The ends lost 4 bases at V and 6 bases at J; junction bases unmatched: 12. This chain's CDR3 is CASSSSLSGGAIEQYF. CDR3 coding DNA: TGTGCCAGCAGTTCCTCCCTAAGCGGGGGGGCAATCGAGCAGTACTTC.

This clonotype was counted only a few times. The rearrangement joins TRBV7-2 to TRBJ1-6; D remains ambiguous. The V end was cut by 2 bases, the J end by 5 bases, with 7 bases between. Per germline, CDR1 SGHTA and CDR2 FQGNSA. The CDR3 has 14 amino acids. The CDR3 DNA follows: TGTGCCAGCAGCTTACATGGCAATAATTCACCCCTCCACTTT. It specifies CASSLHGNNSPLHF.